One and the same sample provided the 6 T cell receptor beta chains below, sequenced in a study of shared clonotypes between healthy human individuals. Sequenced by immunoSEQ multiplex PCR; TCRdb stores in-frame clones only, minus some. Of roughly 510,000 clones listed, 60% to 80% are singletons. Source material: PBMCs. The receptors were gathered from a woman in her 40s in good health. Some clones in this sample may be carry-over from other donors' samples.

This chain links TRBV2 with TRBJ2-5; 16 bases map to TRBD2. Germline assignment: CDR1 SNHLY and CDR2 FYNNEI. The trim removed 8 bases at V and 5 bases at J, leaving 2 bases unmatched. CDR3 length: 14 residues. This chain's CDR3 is CASPGLAGGETQYF. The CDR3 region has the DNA TGTGCCAGCCCGGGACTAGCGGGAGGGGAGACCCAGTACTTC.

CDR3 loop: CASSDGLENYEQYF. CDR3 nucleotides: TGTGCCAGTAGTGACGGGCTGGAGAACTACGAGCAGTACTTC. The J gene is TRBJ2-7, the V gene TRBV19; D is unresolved. Trimming removed 5 bases at V and 3 bases at J, with 14 bases between. The CDR3 totals 14 residues. Germline CDR1 LNHDA, CDR2 SQIVND (reference sequence).

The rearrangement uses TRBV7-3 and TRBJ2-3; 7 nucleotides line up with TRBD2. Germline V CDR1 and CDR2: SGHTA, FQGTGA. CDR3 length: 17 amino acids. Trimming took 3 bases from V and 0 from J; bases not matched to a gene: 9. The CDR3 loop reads CASSLVARAGSTDTQYF. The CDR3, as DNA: TGTGCCAGCAGCTTGGTCGCTCGAGCGGGAAGCACAGATACGCAGTATTTT. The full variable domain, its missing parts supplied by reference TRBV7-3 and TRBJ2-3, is GAGVSQTPSNKVTEKGKYVELRCDPISGHTALYWYRQSLGQGPEFLIYFQGTGAADDSGLPNDRFFAVRPEGSVSTLKIQRTERGDSAVYLCASSLVARAGSTDTQYFGPGTRLTVL.

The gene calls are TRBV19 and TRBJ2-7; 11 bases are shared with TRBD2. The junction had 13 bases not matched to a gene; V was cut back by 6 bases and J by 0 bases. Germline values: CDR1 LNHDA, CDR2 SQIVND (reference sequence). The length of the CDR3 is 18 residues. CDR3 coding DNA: TGTGCCAGTAGCCCGCGCGCGGGACTAGCGGTGAGCTCCTACGAGCAGTACTTC. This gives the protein CASSPRAGLAVSSYEQYF.

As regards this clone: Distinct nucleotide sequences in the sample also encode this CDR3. Written as DNA, the CDR3 is TGTGCCAGCAGCCCCCTAGCGGGAGGGCCAGATACGCAGTATTTT. Protein product: CASSPLAGGPDTQYF. The chain uses TRBV4-2 and TRBJ2-3; 12 nucleotides match TRBD2. The CDR3 covers 15 residues. The germline V gene encodes CDR1 LGHNA and CDR2 YNFKEQ. V lost 4 bases to trimming and J lost 4 bases; unmatched junction nucleotides: 3.

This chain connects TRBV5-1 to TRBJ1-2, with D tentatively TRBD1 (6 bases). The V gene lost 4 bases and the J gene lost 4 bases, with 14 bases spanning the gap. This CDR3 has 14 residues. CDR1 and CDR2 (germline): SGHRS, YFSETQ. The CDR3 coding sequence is TGCGCCAGCAGCCCCGACAGGAGACCCTATGGCTACACCTTC. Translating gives CASSPDRRPYGYTF.